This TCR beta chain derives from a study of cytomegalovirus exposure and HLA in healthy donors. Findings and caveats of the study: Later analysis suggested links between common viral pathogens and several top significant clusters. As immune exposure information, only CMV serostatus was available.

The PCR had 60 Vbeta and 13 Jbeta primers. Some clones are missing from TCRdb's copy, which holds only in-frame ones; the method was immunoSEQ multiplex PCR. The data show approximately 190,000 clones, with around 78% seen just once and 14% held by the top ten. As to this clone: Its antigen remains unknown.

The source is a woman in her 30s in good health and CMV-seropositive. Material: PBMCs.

The CDR3 nucleotides are TGTGCCAGCAGCATCGACACGTACAATGAGCAGTTCTTC. Amino acids: CASSIDTYNEQFF. The genes are TRBV5-6 and TRBJ2-1, with D uncertain. The CDR3 has 13 amino acids. Germline V CDR1 and CDR2: SGHDT, YYEEEE. With 4 bases removed from V and 4 bases from J, the gap between germline ends came to 9 bases.